The rows below give T cell receptor beta chains drawn from one sample of a study of T cell changes during pregnancy in multiple sclerosis. Clones were sequenced by immunoSEQ multiplex PCR, and TCRdb holds only the in-frame ones, with some missing. Of 23,000 or so clones in the sample, roughly 89% were seen once. The input for sequencing was CD8+ T cells from peripheral blood mononuclear cells, taken in the first trimester of pregnancy. These receptors all come from a female donor in good health, enrolled as a control in a pregnancy study. Both conserved end residues are part of each CDR3. Fields, in order: J gene, D gene, V gene, CDR3 protein, CDR3 DNA. D genes are given only for firm matches.

TRBJ2-1,TRBD2,TRBV25-1,CASSEGVAGASSYNEQFF,TGTGCCAGCAGTGAAGGAGTAGCGGGGGCGAGCTCCTACAATGAGCAGTTCTTC
TRBJ1-5,NA,TRBV28,CASSFTGWNQPQHF,TGTGCCAGCAGTTTTACGGGTTGGAATCAGCCCCAGCATTTT
TRBJ1-2,TRBD1,TRBV4-3,CASSLFDRASYGYTF,TGCGCCAGCAGCCTGTTTGACAGGGCTAGCTATGGCTACACCTTC
TRBJ2-2,TRBD1,TRBV7-2,CASSYGTGGLTGELFF,TGTGCCAGCAGCTACGGGACAGGGGGGCTCACCGGGGAGCTGTTTTTT
TRBJ1-3,TRBD1,TRBV27,CASRPAGGPGNTIYF,TGTGCCAGCAGACCGGCAGGGGGCCCTGGAAACACCATATATTTT
TRBJ1-2,NA,TRBV27,CASRTVSSSFYGYTF,TGTGCCAGCAGGACAGTTTCCTCTTCTTTCTATGGCTACACCTTC
TRBJ1-5,NA,TRBV15,CATSATQDSPRPQHF,TGTGCCACCAGCGCGACCCAGGATTCCCCGCGGCCCCAGCATTTT
TRBJ2-2,TRBD1,TRBV9,CASSATGDRAGELFF,TGTGCCAGCAGCGCCACAGGGGACCGCGCCGGGGAGCTGTTTTTT
TRBJ1-1,NA,TRBV11-2,CASSLDRGTEAFF,TGTGCCAGCAGCTTAGATCGAGGCACTGAAGCTTTCTTT
TRBJ2-7,NA,TRBV18,CASSPGEYEQYF,TGTGCCAGCTCACCAGGAGAATACGAGCAGTACTTC
TRBJ1-6,TRBD1,TRBV10-3,CAISPGGAGNSPLHF,TGTGCCATCAGCCCAGGGGGCGCGGGGAATTCACCCCTCCACTTT
TRBJ2-1,NA,TRBV7-2,CASSRRWIYNEQFF,TGTGCCAGCAGCCGCAGGTGGATCTACAATGAGCAGTTCTTC